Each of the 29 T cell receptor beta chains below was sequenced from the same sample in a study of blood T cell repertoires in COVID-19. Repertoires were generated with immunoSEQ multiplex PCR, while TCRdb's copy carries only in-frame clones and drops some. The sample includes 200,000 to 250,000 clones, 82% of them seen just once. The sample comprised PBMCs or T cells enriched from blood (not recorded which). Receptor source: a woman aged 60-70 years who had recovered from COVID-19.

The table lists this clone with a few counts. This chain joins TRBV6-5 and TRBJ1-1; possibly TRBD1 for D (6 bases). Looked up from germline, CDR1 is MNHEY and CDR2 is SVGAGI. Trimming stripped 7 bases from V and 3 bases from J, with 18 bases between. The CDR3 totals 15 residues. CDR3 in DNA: TGTGCCAGCACTCGAACGTCAGGGGTTGACACTGAAGCTTTCTTT. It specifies CASTRTSGVDTEAFF.

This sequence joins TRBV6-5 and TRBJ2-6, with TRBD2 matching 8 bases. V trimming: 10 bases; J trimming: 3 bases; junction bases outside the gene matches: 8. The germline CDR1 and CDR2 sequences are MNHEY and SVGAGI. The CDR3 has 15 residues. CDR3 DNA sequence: TGTGCCACCTTACGGGGGGGCGGTGGGGCCAACGTCCTGACTTTC. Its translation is CATLRGGGGANVLTF.

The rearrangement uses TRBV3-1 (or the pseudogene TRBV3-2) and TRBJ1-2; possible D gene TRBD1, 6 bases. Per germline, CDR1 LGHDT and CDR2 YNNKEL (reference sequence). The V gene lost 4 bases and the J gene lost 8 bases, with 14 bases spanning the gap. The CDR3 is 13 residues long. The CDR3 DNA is TGTGCCAGCAGCCCACAAAGCAGGGGCGGCTACACCTTC. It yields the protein CASSPQSRGGYTF.

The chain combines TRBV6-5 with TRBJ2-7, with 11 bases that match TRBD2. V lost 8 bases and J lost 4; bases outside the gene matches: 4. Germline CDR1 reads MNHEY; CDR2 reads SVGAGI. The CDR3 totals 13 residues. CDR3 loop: CASGSSGRYEQYF. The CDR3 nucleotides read TGTGCCAGCGGGTCTAGCGGGAGGTACGAGCAGTACTTC.

CDR3 region: CASSELGPTRPTEAFF. CDR3 DNA: TGTGCCAGCAGTGAATTAGGCCCCACGAGGCCCACTGAAGCTTTCTTT. V is TRBV25-1 and J is TRBJ1-1; D unclear. CDR3 length equals 16 residues. The germline V gene has CDR1 MGHDK and CDR2 SYGVNS. V was clipped by 1 base and J by 4 bases, with 16 bases between them.

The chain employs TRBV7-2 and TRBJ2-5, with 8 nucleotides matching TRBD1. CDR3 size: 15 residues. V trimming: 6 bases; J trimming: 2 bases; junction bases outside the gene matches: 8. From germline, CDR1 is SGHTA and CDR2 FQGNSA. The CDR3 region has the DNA TGTGCCAGCAGACCCTCCAGGGGGCCGCAAGAGACCCAGTACTTC. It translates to CASRPSRGPQETQYF.

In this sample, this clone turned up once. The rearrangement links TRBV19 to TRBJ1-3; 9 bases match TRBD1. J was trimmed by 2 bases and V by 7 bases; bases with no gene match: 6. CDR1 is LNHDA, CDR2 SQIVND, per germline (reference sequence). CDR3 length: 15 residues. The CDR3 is CASNAGTGTGNTIYF. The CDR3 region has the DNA TGTGCCAGTAACGCCGGGACAGGGACTGGAAACACCATATATTTT. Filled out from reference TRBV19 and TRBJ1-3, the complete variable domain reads DGGITQSPKYLFRKEGQNVTLSCEQNLNHDAMYWYRQDPGQGLRLIYYSQIVNDFQKGDIAEGYSVSREKKESFPLTVTSAQKNPTAFYLCASNAGTGTGNTIYFGEGSWLTVV.

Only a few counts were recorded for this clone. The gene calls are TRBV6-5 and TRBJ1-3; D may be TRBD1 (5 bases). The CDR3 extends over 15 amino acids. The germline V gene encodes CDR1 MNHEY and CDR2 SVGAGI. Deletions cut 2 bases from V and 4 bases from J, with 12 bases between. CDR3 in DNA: TGTGCCAGCAGTTACGGGCAGGGTACCGGAAACACCATATATTTT. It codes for CASSYGQGTGNTIYF.

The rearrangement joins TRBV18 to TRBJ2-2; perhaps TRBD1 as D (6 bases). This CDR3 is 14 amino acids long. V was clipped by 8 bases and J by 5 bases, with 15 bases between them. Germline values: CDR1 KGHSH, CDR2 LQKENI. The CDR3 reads CASEHPDRTGELFF. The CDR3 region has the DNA TGTGCCAGCGAGCACCCTGACAGGACCGGGGAGCTGTTTTTT.

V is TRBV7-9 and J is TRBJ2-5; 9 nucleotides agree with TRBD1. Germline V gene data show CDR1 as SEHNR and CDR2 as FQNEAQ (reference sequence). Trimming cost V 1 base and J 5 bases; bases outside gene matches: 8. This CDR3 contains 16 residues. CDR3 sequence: CASSLGRDREVETQYF. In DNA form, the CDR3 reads TGTGCCAGCAGCTTAGGCCGGGACAGGGAGGTGGAGACCCAGTACTTC.

CDR3 sequence (DNA): TGTGCCAGCAGCCAACTAGGGTACGAGCAGTACTTC. This encodes CASSQLGYEQYF. The chain uses TRBV25-1 and TRBJ2-7; the D gene is possibly TRBD2 (5 bases). Germline CDR1 MGHDK, CDR2 SYGVNS. This CDR3 spans 12 amino acids. The V gene lost 6 bases and the J gene lost 4 bases, with 10 bases spanning the gap.

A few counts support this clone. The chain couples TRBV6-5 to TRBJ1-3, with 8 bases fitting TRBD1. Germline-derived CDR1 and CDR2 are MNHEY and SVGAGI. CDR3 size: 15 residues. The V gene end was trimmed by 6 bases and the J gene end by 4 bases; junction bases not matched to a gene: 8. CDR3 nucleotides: TGTGCCAGCAGATCAGACAGGGGCAAGGGAAACACCATATATTTT. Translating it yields CASRSDRGKGNTIYF.

CDR3 loop: CASSLLGTDTQYF. CDR3 sequence (DNA): TGTGCCAGTAGTCTTCTAGGCACAGATACGCAGTATTTT. The gene calls are TRBV19 and TRBJ2-3; D is ambiguous. Germline V gene lookup returns CDR1 LNHDA and CDR2 SQIVND (reference sequence). V gave up 5 bases and J gave up 1 base, with 7 bases separating them. The CDR3 is 13 residues long.

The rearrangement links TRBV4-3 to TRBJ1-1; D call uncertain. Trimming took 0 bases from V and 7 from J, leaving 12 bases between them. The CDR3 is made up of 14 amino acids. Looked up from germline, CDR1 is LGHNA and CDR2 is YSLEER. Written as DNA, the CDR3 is TGCGCCAGCAGCCAAGAAGGCGGCTTAGTTGAAGCTTTCTTT. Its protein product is CASSQEGGLVEAFF.

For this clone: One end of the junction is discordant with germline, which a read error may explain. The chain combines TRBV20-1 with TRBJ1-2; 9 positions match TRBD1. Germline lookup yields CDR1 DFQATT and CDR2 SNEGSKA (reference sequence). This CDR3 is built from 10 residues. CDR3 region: CSVPRDRVYF. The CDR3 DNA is TGCAGTGTCCCTAGGGACAGGGTCTACTTC.

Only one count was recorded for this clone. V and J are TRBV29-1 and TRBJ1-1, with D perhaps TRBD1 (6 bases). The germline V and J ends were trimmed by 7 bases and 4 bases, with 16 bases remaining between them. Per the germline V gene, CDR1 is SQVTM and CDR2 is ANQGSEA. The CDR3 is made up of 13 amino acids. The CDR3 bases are TGCAGCGCTGTCTCAGGGGCGAGCACTGAAGCTTTCTTT. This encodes CSAVSGASTEAFF.

The CDR3 DNA follows: TGTGCCAGCAGCCCAGGAGGGTCTAACTATGGCTACACCTTC. It codes for CASSPGGSNYGYTF. The chain links TRBV7-9 to TRBJ1-2, with D unclear. The CDR3 contains 14 residues. Germline V lookup: CDR1 SEHNR, CDR2 FQNEAQ (reference sequence). Trimming removed 5 bases at V and 0 bases at J, with 10 bases between.

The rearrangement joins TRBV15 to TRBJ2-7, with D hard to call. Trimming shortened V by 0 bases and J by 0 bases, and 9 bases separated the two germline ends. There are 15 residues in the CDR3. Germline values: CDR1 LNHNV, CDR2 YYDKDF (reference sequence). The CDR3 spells CATSRDPLSSYEQYF. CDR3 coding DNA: TGTGCCACCAGCAGAGATCCGTTGAGCTCCTACGAGCAGTACTTC.

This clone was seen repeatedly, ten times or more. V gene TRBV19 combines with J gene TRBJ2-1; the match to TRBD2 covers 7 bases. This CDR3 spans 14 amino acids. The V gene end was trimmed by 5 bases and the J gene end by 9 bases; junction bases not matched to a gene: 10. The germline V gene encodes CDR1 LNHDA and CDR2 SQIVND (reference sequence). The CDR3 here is CASSRGRGSGEQFF. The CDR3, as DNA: TGTGCCAGTAGTCGAGGGAGGGGATCGGGTGAGCAGTTCTTC.

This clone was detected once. In DNA form, the CDR3 reads TGTGCCATCAGTGAGGTACTAGCGGGGGGCAGCACAGATACGCAGTATTTT. Translated, it gives CAISEVLAGGSTDTQYF. The chain carries TRBV10-3 and TRBJ2-3; 12 bases agree with TRBD2. This CDR3 region has 17 residues. CDR1 and CDR2 (germline): ENHRY, SYGVKD. V trimming: 2 bases; J trimming: 0 bases; junction bases outside the gene matches: 3.

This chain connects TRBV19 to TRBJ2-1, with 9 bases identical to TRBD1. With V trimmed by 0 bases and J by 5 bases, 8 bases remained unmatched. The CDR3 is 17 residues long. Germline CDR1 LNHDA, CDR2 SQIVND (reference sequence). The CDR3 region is CASSIDLRTGGHNEQFF. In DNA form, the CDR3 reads TGTGCCAGTAGTATAGATCTCAGAACAGGGGGCCACAATGAGCAGTTCTTC.

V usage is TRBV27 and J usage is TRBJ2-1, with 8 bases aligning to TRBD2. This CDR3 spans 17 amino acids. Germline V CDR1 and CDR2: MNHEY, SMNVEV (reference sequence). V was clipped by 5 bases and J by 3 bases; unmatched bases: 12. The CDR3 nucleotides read TGTGCCAGCAGTGCAATCCCGACTAGCGCCTTCTACAATGAGCAGTTCTTC. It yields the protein CASSAIPTSAFYNEQFF.

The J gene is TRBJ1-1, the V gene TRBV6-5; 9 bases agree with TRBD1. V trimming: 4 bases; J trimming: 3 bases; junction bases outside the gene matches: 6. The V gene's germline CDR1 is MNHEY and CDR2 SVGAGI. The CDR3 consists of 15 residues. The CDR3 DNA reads TGTGCCAGCAGTTCGGGGGACAGGGAGGACACTGAAGCTTTCTTT. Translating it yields CASSSGDREDTEAFF.

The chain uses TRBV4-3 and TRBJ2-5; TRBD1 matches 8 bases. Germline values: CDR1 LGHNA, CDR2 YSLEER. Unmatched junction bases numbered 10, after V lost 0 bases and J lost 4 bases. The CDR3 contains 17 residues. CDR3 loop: CASSQDYARGLLETQYF. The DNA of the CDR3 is TGCGCCAGCAGCCAAGATTATGCCAGGGGGCTCTTAGAGACCCAGTACTTC.

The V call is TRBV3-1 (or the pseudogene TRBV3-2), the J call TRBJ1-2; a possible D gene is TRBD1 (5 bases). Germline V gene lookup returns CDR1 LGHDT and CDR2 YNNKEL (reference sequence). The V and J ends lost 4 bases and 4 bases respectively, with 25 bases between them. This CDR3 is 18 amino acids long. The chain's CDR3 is CASSLLDGGTGGPYGYTF. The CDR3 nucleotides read TGTGCCAGCAGCCTACTGGATGGGGGGACCGGGGGTCCCTATGGCTACACCTTC.

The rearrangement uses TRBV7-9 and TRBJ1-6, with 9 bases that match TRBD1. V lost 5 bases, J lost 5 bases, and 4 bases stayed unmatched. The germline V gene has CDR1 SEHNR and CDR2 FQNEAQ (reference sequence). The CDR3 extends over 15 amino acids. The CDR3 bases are TGTGCCAGCAGCCCGCGGACAGGGGATAATTCACCCCTCCACTTT. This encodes CASSPRTGDNSPLHF. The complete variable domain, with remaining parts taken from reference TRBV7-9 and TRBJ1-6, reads DTGVSQNPRHKITKRGQNVTFRCDPISEHNRLYWYRQTLGQGPEFLTYFQNEAQLEKSRLLSDRFSAERPKGSFSTLEIQRTEQGDSAMYLCASSPRTGDNSPLHFGNGTRLTVT.

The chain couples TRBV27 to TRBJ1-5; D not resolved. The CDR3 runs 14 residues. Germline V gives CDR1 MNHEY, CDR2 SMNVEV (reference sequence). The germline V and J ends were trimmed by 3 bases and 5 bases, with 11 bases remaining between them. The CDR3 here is CASSFLVTDQPQHF. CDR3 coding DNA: TGTGCCAGCAGTTTTCTCGTAACAGATCAGCCCCAGCATTTT.

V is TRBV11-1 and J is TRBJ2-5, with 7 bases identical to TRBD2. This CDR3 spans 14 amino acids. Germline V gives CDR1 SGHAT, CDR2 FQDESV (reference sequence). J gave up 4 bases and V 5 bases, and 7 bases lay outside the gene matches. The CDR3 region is CASSEGLPSETQYF. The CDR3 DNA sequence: TGTGCCAGCAGCGAGGGACTACCCTCAGAGACCCAGTACTTC.

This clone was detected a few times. The CDR3 bases are TGTGCCAGTAGTTTCCGGGGGGTTGACACTGAAGCTTTCTTT. It specifies CASSFRGVDTEAFF. V gene TRBV19 combines with J gene TRBJ1-1, with a possible D match to TRBD1 (5 bases). CDR1 is LNHDA, CDR2 SQIVND, per germline (reference sequence). This CDR3 has 14 residues. The germline V and J ends were trimmed by 5 bases and 3 bases, with 13 bases remaining between them.